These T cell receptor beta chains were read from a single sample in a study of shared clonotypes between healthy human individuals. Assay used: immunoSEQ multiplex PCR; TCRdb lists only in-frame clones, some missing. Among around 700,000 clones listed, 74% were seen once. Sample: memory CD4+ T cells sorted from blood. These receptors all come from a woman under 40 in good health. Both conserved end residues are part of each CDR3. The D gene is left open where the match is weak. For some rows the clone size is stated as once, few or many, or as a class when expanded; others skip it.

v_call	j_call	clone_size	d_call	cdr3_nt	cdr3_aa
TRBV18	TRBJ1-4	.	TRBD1	TGTGCCAGCTCACCTCCGGGACAGGGTAATGAAAAACTGTTTTTT	CASSPPGQGNEKLFF
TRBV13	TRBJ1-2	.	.	TGTGCCAGCACTCGGACCTTCTCAATCCACACCTTC	CASTRTFSIHTF
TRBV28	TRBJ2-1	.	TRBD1	TGTGCCAGCAGTTCCCCGGGACAGGGTGGCTACAATGAGCAGTTCTTC	CASSSPGQGGYNEQFF
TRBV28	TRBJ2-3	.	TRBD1	TGTGCCAGCAGTCCAACAGGGGAAGGAACAGATACGCAGTATTTT	CASSPTGEGTDTQYF
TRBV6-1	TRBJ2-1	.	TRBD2	TGTGCCAGCAGTGTGGGCGGGAGCTCCTACAATGAGCAGTTCTTC	CASSVGGSSYNEQFF
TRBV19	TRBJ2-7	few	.	TGTGCCAGTAGTATAGCCCTAGCGAGACCCTACGAGCAGTACTTC	CASSIALARPYEQYF
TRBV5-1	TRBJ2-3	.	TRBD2	TGCGCCAGCAGCTTAGGGAGGGACCGCACAGATACGCAGTATTTT	CASSLGRDRTDTQYF
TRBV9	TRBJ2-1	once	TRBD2	TGTGCCAGCAGCGACTTGACTAGCGGCGGCAATGAGCAGTTCTTC	CASSDLTSGGNEQFF
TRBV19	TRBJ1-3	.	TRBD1	TGTGCCAGTTCGTGGACAGGAGCTTACGTTTCTGGAAACACCATATATTTT	CASSWTGAYVSGNTIYF
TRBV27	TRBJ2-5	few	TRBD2	TGTGCCAGCAGTCCCCCCCCCGGACTAGCGTCGGGGACCCAGTACTTC	CASSPPPGLASGTQYF
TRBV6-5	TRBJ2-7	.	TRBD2	TGTGCCAGCAGTTTAGCGGGAGTAACCTACGAGCAGTACTTC	CASSLAGVTYEQYF
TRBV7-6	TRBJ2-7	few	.	TGTGCCAGCAGCTTAGCGGCATCCTACGAGCAGTACTTC	CASSLAASYEQYF
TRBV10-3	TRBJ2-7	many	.	TGTGCCATCAGTGAGTTCGCCCAGAGGGACGAGCAGTACTTC	CAISEFAQRDEQYF